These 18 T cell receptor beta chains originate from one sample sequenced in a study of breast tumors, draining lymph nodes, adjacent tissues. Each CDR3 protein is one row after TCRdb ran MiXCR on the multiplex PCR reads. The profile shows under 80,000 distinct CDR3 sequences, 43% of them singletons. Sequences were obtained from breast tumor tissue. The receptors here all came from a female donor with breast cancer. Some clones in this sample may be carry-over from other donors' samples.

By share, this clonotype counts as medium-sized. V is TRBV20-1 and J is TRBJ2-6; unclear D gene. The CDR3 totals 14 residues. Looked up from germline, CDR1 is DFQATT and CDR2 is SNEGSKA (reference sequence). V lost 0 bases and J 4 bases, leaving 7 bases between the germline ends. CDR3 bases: TGCAGTGCTAGAGAATTGGAAGGGGCCAACGTCCTGACTTTC. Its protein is CSARELEGANVLTF.

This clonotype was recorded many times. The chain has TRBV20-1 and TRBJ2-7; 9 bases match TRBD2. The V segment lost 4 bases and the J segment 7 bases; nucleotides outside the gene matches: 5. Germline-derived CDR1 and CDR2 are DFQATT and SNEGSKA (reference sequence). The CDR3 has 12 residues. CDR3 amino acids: CSAKRGAGEQYF. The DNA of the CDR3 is TGCAGTGCTAAGCGGGGGGCTGGGGAGCAGTACTTC.

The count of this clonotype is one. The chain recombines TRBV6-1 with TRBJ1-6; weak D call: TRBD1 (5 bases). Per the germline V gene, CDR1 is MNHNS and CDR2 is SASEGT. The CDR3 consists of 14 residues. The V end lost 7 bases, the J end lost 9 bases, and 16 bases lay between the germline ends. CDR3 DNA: TGTGCCAGCACCGAGGGGAAAATAGGTTCACCCCTCCACTTT. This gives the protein CASTEGKIGSPLHF.

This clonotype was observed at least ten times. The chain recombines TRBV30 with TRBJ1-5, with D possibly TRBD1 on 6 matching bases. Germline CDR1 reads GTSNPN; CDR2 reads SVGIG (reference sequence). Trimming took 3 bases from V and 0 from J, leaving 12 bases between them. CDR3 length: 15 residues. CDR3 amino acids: CAWRGTGYSNQPQHF. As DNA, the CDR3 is TGTGCCTGGAGGGGAACAGGGTATAGCAATCAGCCCCAGCATTTT.

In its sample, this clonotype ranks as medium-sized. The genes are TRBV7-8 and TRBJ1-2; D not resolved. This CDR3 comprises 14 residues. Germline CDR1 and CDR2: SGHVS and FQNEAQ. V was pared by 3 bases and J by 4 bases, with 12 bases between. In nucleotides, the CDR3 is TGTGCCAGCAGCTTGCTGCCGTCACCCTATGGCTACACCTTC. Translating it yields CASSLLPSPYGYTF.

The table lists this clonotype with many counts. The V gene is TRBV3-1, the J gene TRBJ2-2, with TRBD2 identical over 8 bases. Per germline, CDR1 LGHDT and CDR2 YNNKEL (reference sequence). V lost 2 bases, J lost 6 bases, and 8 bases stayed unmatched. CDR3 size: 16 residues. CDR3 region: CASSQRLARDAGELFF. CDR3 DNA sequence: TGTGCCAGCAGCCAAAGACTAGCGAGGGATGCCGGGGAGCTGTTTTTT.

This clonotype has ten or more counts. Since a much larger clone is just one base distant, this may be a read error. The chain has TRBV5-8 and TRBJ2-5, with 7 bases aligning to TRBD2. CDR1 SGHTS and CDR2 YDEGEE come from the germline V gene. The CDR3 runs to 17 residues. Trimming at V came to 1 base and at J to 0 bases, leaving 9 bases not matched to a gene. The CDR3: CASSLTGPAGNQETQYF. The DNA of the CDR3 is TGTGCCAGCAGCTTGACCGGACCAGCGGGGAACCAAGAGACCCAGTACTTC. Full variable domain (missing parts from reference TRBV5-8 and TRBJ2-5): EAGVTQSPTHLIKTRGQQATLRCSPISGHTSVYWYQQALGLGLQFLLWYDEGEERNRGNFPPRFSGRQFPNYSSELNVNALELEDSALYLCASSLTGPAGNQETQYFGPGTRLLVL.

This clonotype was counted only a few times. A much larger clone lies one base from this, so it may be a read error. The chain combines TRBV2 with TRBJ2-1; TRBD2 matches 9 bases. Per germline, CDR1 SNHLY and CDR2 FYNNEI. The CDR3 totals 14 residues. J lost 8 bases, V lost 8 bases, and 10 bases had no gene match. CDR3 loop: CASWGGGGGDEQFF. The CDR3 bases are TGTGCCAGCTGGGGGGGCGGGGGGGGGGATGAGCAGTTCTTC.

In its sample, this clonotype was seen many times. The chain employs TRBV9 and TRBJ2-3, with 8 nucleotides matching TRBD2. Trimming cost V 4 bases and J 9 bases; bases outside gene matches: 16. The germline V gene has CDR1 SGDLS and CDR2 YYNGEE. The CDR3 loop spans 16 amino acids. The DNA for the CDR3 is TGTGCCAGCAGCCCGGGGGCGGCGGGGGGCGCGGAAACGCAGTATTTT. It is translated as CASSPGAAGGAETQYF.

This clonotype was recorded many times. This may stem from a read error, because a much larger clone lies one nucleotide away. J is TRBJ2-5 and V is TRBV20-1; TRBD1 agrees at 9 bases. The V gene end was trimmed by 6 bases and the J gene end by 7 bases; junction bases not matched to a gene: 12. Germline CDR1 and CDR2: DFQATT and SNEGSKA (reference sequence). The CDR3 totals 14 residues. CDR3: CSAVPRQGGATQYF. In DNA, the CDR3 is TGCAGTGCCGTACCTCGACAGGGGGGAGCGACCCAGTACTTC.

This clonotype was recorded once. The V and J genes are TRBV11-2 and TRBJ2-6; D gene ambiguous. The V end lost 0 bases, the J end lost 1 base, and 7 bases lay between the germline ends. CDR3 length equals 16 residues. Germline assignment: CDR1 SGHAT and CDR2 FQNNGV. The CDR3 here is CASSLDQGSGANVLTF. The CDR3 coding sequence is TGTGCCAGCAGCTTAGATCAAGGGTCTGGGGCCAACGTCCTGACTTTC.

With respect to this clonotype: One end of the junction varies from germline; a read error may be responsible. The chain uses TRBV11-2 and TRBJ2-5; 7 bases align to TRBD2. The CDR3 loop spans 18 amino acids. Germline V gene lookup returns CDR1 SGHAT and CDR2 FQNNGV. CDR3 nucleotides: TGTGCCGGCAGCTTACGAAGGGACTCGCGGGAGAGACAAGAGACCCAGTACTTC. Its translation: CAGSLRRDSRERQETQYF.

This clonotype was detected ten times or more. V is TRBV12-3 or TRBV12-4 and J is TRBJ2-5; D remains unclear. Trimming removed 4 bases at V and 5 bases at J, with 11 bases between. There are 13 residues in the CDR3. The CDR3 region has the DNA TGTGCCAGCAGTTCGCAATCCGGGGAGACCCAGTACTTC. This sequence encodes CASSSQSGETQYF.

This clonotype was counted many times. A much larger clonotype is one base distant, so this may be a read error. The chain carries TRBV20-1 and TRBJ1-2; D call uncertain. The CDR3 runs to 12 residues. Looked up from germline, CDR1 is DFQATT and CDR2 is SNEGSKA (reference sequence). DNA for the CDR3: TGCAGTGCTAGATGGGAGGACTATGGCTCCACCTTC. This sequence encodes CSARWEDYGSTF.

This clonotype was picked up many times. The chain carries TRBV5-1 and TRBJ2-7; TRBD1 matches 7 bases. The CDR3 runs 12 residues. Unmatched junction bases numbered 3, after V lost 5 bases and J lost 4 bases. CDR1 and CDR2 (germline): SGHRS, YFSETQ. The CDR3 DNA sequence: TGCGCCAGCAGATTACAGGGGTACGAGCAGTACTTC. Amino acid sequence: CASRLQGYEQYF.

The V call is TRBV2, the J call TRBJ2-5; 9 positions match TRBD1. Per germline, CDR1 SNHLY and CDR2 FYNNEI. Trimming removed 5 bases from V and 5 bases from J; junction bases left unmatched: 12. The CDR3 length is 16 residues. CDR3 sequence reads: CASSPGQGWGGETQYF. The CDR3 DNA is TGTGCCAGCAGTCCGGGACAGGGATGGGGTGGGGAGACCCAGTACTTC.

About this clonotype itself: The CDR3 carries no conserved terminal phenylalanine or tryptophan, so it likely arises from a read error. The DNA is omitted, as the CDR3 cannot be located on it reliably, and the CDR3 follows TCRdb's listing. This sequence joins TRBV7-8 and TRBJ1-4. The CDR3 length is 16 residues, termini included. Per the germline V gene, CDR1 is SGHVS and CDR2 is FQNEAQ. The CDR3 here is CASSLAGDVYEQYFGP.

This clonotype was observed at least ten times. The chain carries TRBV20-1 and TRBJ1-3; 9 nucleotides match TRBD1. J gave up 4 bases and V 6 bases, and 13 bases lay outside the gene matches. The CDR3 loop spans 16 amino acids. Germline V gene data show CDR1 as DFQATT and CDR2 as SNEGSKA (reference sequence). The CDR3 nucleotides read TGCAGTGCCATAATGAACAGGGGGCTAAAAGGAAACACCATATATTTT. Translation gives CSAIMNRGLKGNTIYF.